This TCR beta chain was recorded in a study of cytomegalovirus exposure and HLA in healthy donors (dated 2017 in TCRdb). Regarding the research as a whole: In an earlier analysis of under 600 of the donors, about 260 Gb of sequence data and just under 120 million unique TCR beta sequences from about 179 million T cells were reported. Roughly 320 gigabases of sequencing data and about 92 million unique TCR sequences made up an early release that covered about 640 HLA-typed donors. Of the 350 to 450 genotyped donors, 65% to 90% fell in the genetic ancestry cluster associated with self-reported Caucasian donors. The aim of the study was to test whether cataloging public T cell receptors could identify signatures of past pathogen exposure. The study profiled the T cell repertoires of under 700 subjects by immunosequencing and related them to cytomegalovirus serostatus. Along with the roughly 670-subject first cohort, a separate validation cohort of 120 different subjects was used. The study combined high-throughput TCR immunosequencing, statistical association of individual TCRs with disease status, and machine learning to predict cytomegalovirus infection status. In a later analysis, previously published TCR beta repertoires from roughly 710 donors were re-analyzed and high-resolution HLA genotyping was added so that TCR occurrence patterns could be studied. The later analysis used no new phenotypic data to find candidate immune exposures, relying instead on TCR beta sequences and their occurrence across donors. To decide whether each TCR beta V gene segment behaved as functional or pseudogenic, an earlier analysis of nearly 600 of the donors relied on high-throughput TCR beta sequencing. Donor age, sex, ethnicity and CMV serostatus were collected together with the repertoire data. A later genetic analysis used genome-wide SNP genotypes for about 60% of the 666 donors, treating that subset as a discovery cohort. Every discovery cohort repertoire had been produced on one sequencing platform. Both class I and class II loci were covered by HLA typing, at four-digit resolution. Typing coverage varied by locus: roughly 620-640 donors for A, B, C, DRB1 and DQB1; 522 for DQA1; approximately 610 for DPA1; fewer than 480 for DPB1. Because of strong linkage in the cohort, four or five DR-DQ haplotypes were treated as single units for association and clustering. Among over 350 genotyped donors of the cohort, an average of roughly 240,000 unique TCR beta nucleotide sequences were sequenced per donor, around 20% of them non-productive.

The paper as a whole reports these results and caveats: According to a later analysis, parvovirus B19, influenza, CMV and Epstein-Barr virus appeared linked to several top co-occurrence clusters. In both the original and validation cohorts, the classifier was reported to diagnose cytomegalovirus status with high specificity and sensitivity. Sequencing depth was assumed to be roughly uniform across donors in the presence/absence analyses, though that assumption may not hold. The study gave a list of under 200 TCR beta chains associated with cytomegalovirus. In a later analysis, TCR association rates were found to vary across HLA loci, with the most associated TCRs seen for DRB1 alleles and the fewest for HLA-C alleles. For the cohort, immune exposure information was limited to CMV serostatus. Some IMGT-functional V segments, including TRBV6-2 and TRBV6-3, could not be told apart with the 87-base-pair reads, so those segments were excluded. The sequencing pipeline was judged likely to have produced a cluster of highly shared sequence variants as a technical artifact. Correlated functional status among segregating V segments might be attributable to linkage disequilibrium, but an unknown experimental factor could not be ruled out. Across donors, most TCR sequences were observed very rarely, whereas some public TCRs were present in many individuals. An association between a missense DCLRE1C variant and V-gene and J-gene trimming of TCR beta chains was found in a later genetic analysis and replicated in an independent cohort. Specific HLA alleles were associated with 18,000 or so TCR beta sequences at a false discovery rate of 0.05 in a later analysis. Around 16 rarely observed V segments, including chromosome 9 orphons, were excluded from the earlier analysis of a few hundred of the donors because counts were too low. Most CMV-associated TCR beta chains appeared to be HLA-restricted in a later analysis, and the HLA associations seemed to be driven largely by CMV exposure. The authors suggested that the approach could potentially be extended to other disease states and immunological phenotypes. Because HLA typing was missing for some donors at each locus, association tests included only the typed subset. Compared with the approximately 700-donor mean, donors in an Asian-associated ancestry cluster had fewer N-insertions in productive TCRs, according to a later genetic analysis. In an earlier analysis of about 540 of the donors, most TCR beta V segments were observed in productive rearrangements about 90% or about 30% of the time, broadly matching IMGT annotations. Assigning TCR associations to individual alleles was difficult when HLA alleles, especially DR and DQ, strongly co-occurred. In this cohort, only TCR beta chains were sequenced, and detectable features were limited by the absence of alpha or paired-chain data. Compared with equally common non-associated chains, HLA-associated TCR beta chains in a later analysis were more clonally expanded and had lower generation probabilities. A further reported finding was that TCR beta sequences accurately predicted the HLA-A and HLA-B alleles for most subjects in the first cohort. A few of the identified cytomegalovirus-associated TCR beta chains were confirmed in vitro to be specific for cytomegalovirus antigens.

The cohort was made up of under 800 healthy bone marrow donors. Cohort members were all nominally healthy when sampled, although unrecorded immune exposures were likely present. The donor tested CMV seropositive, placing the donor among the approximately 290 seropositive members of the cohort. A peripheral blood sample was provided by each donor, and peripheral blood mononuclear cells were used for TCR beta sequencing. Genomic DNA was extracted from the blood cell samples with the Qiagen DNeasy Blood Extraction Kit. The library was obtained by the immunoSEQ multiplex PCR assay. For the multiplex PCR, a mixture combining 60 forward primers for TCR Vbeta segments and 13 reverse primers for TCR Jbeta segments was used. The CDR3 region of rearranged TCR beta genes was amplified from genomic DNA with a multiplex PCR assay. The Illumina HiSeq System was used to sequence the amplified TCR beta libraries as 87-base-pair reads. Under the source paper's analysis protocol: A later analysis tallied some 79 million unique TCR beta chains across the 660 or so repertoires, and approximately 11 million of those chains were shared by two or more donors. Raw reads were error-corrected and collapsed into unique sequences with a nearest-neighbor algorithm that merged closely related sequences to remove PCR and sequencing errors. Alignment of CDR3 sequences to IMGT reference sequences was used to assign V, D and J gene segments. For a sequence to be retained, at least a six-nucleotide match to both a V gene segment and a J gene segment was required. Rearrangements were called productive when the CDR3 lacked stop codons and stayed in frame with V and J; all others were non-productive. CDR3 was defined by IMGT convention, running from the second conserved V-encoded cysteine to the conserved J-encoded phenylalanine. The earlier analysis of 550 to 650 of the donors excluded any sequence lacking an unambiguous match to a single V gene segment. An earlier analysis of about 600 of the donors called V segments functional above 56.7% productive rearrangements and segregating when the between-donor standard deviation exceeded 5%. A statistical classification framework was developed to diagnose cytomegalovirus status using the catalog of TCR beta chain sequences. In a later analysis, TCR nucleotide sequences were compared against IMGT/GENE-DB human TR gene sequences so that V and J genes could be assigned. The TCRdist pipeline was used in a later analysis to assign CDR3 sequences and most-parsimonious VDJ recombination scenarios. A later analysis defined each TCR beta chain by its CDR3 amino acid sequence plus V-gene family, and excluded reads lacking a unique V-gene family. To address suspected cross-contamination and a sequencing artifact, a later analysis removed under 600 highly shared, low-generation-probability nucleotide sequences. In a later analysis, a clonal expansion index was calculated for each public chain from normalized within-repertoire ranks of inferred template counts. In a later analysis, generation probabilities were computed with a VDJ recombination model fitted to out-of-frame rearrangements, and the resulting probabilities were checked against IGoR. In a later analysis, hypergeometric tests were used to score TCR-TCR, TCR-HLA and TCR-CMV co-occurrence, with a repertoire-size bias correction applied to TCR pairs. In a later analysis, false discovery rates were estimated by permuting HLA or CMV assignments 20 times. In a later analysis, co-occurring TCRs were grouped with DBSCAN, and TCRdist sequence similarity was added when clustering was performed within HLA-allele-positive subsets. Co-occurrence clustering excluded repertoires with fewer than 30,000 or more than 120,000 public chains, plus five with anomalous nucleotide sharing. TCRdb carries this immuneACCESS record with in-frame sequences only. Its versions omit some clonotypes, under half of them owing to an unresolved V gene in the studies checked, with the rest unexplained. V, J and clone size are those of that table, while D and trimming were read from the DNA. The sample table contains a few hundred thousand clones; only one count was recorded for around 81% of them. Around 8.6% of the sample comes from the top ten.

Of note for this clone: This clone's antigen is unknown. No quality values exist for individual bases; no much larger clone is one base distant.

V sheds 11 bases and J sheds 3 bases, leaving 9 bases between their ends. CDR1 is given as SEHNR and CDR2 as FQNEAQ, both from the germline V gene (reference sequence). The CDR3 covers 11 residues, taking in both the cysteine and the phenylalanine. Left in the record is the CDR3 DNA by itself, 33 bases read in frame from the first base. The receptor chain draws on TRBV7-9 and TRBJ2-3, with the D segment identity uncertain. The TCR originated in a woman in her sixties in good health and CMV-seropositive. Sequenced material: PBMCs. For the CDR3, the sequence is CACQATDTQYF. Here is the DNA: TGTGCCTGCCAGGCAACAGATACGCAGTATTTT.